This T cell receptor beta chain was documented in a study of control samples from healthy donors and cancer patients. Generated by immunoSEQ multiplex PCR, the TCRdb table keeps only in-frame clones and is missing some. The data show about 130,000 clones, less than 90% seen once. The CDR3 contains 15 residues. V lost 6 bases and J lost 0, with 11 bases in between. Looked up from germline, CDR1 is MNHEY and CDR2 is SVGAGI. Sample: blood. The TCR originated in a man younger than 35 in good health. The genes are TRBV6-5 and TRBJ2-2, with a possible D match to TRBD1 (6 bases). In DNA, the CDR3 is TGTGCCAGCAGCCCAAGACAGGCGAACACCGGGGAGCTGTTTTTT. It specifies CASSPRQANTGELFF.